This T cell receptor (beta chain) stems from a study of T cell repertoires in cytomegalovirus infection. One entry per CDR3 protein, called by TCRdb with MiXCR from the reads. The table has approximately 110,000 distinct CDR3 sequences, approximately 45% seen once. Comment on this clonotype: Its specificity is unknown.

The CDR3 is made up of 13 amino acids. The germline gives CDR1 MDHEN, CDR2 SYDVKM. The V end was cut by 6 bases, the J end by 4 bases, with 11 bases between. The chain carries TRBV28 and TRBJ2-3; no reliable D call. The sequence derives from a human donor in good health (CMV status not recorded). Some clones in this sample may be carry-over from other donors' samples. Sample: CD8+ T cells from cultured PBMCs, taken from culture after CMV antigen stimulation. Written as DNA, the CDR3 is TGTGCCAGCAGCCCGACGTACCCAGATACGCAGTATTTT. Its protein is CASSPTYPDTQYF. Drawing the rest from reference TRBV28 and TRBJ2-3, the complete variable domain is DVKVTQSSRYLVKRTGEKVFLECVQDMDHENMFWYRQDPGLGLRLIYFSYDVKMKEKGDIPEGYSVSREKKERFSLILESASTNQTSMYLCASSPTYPDTQYFGPGTRLTVL.